This record covers a single TCR beta chain. This sample was taken from a study of tumour-infiltrating T cells in Burkitt lymphoma. Study-wide background: Repertoire clonality predicted overall and progression-free survival.

The CDR3 has 14 residues. Germline V gene sequence: CDR1 SGHTS, CDR2 YDEGEE. Trimming cost V 1 base and J 3 bases, with 8 bases left between them. TCRdb keeps only in-frame clones here, not all; method: immunoSEQ multiplex PCR. The sample shows about 5,100 clones, 24% of them seen only once. The specimen sequenced was tumor tissue. The chain couples TRBV5-8 to TRBJ1-5; D uncertain. This clonotype originated in a human donor with diffuse large B-cell lymphoma. The CDR3: CASSLRSANQPQHF. In DNA, the CDR3 is TGTGCCAGCAGCTTGAGGAGCGCCAATCAGCCCCAGCATTTT.